The next 27 T cell receptor beta chains were all read from a single sample in a study of blood T cell repertoires in COVID-19. Here immunoSEQ multiplex PCR was the method, and the copy in TCRdb shows in-frame clones only, minus some. The data contain fewer than 500,000 clones, approximately 90% of them singletons. Sequencing was performed on peripheral blood. Receptors were obtained from a man younger than 35 with COVID-19, enrolled during active disease.

The rearrangement joins TRBV9 to TRBJ1-4; no reliable D call. The CDR3 contains 15 residues. Per germline, CDR1 SGDLS and CDR2 YYNGEE. The germline V and J ends were trimmed by 2 bases and 4 bases, with 12 bases remaining between them. The DNA of the CDR3 is TGTGCCAGCAGCGTCCTCCCGGAGTTTAATGAAAAACTGTTTTTT. The encoded protein is CASSVLPEFNEKLFF. Full variable domain (remainder filled in from reference TRBV9 and TRBJ1-4): DSGVTQTPKHLITATGQRVTLRCSPRSGDLSVYWYQQSLDQGLQFLIQYYNGEERAKGNILERFSAQQFPDLHSELNLSSLELGDSALYFCASSVLPEFNEKLFFGSGTQLSVL.

The V gene is TRBV9, the J gene TRBJ2-1, with D perhaps TRBD1 (5 bases). CDR3 length equals 15 residues. Germline assignment: CDR1 SGDLS and CDR2 YYNGEE. V gave up 0 bases and J gave up 8 bases, with 15 bases separating them. CDR3 protein: CASSVEILRADEQFF. For the CDR3, the DNA is TGTGCCAGCAGCGTAGAAATTCTCAGGGCGGATGAGCAGTTCTTC.

The CDR3 region has the DNA TGCGCCAGCAGCCTCAGCTGGCGGCCCCAAGAAAAACTGTTTTTT. This codes for CASSLSWRPQEKLFF. The rearrangement uses TRBV4-1 and TRBJ1-4; unclear D gene. Germline V gene sequence: CDR1 MGHRA, CDR2 YSYEKL. V shed 4 bases and J shed 8 bases, with 17 bases lying between them. The CDR3 runs to 15 residues.

The chain has TRBV6-5 and TRBJ2-7, with D perhaps TRBD1 (6 bases). This CDR3 has 13 amino acids. V gave up 8 bases and J gave up 9 bases, with 20 bases separating them. Germline CDR1 and CDR2: MNHEY and SVGAGI. The CDR3 bases are TGTGCCAGCGACGACTGGACGGGACACGGGCAGTACTTC. Its protein is CASDDWTGHGQYF.

V is TRBV30 and J is TRBJ2-5; TRBD2 matches 15 bases. The germline V gene has CDR1 GTSNPN and CDR2 SVGIG (reference sequence). Trimming at V came to 2 bases and at J to 2 bases, leaving 9 bases not matched to a gene. This CDR3 is 18 amino acids long. CDR3 amino acids: CAWSSLRTSGRGQETQYF. The CDR3 DNA reads as TGTGCCTGGAGTTCGTTACGGACTAGCGGGAGGGGGCAAGAGACCCAGTACTTC.

This clone was seen more than once but under ten times. The rearrangement uses TRBV10-1 and TRBJ2-3, with D uncertain. Germline V CDR1 and CDR2: WNHNN, SYGVQD (reference sequence). The CDR3 has 13 amino acids. Trimming removed 2 bases at V and 1 base at J, with 4 bases between. The CDR3 sequence: CASSEAGTDTQYF. CDR3 coding DNA: TGCGCCAGCAGTGAGGCGGGCACAGATACGCAGTATTTT.

This chain uses TRBV5-1 with TRBJ1-2, with D maybe TRBD1 (6 bases). In germline, CDR1 is SGHRS, CDR2 YFSETQ. The germline V and J ends were trimmed by 4 bases and 4 bases, with 11 bases remaining between them. The CDR3 covers 13 residues. The CDR3 region is CASSRDTPYGYTF. CDR3 DNA sequence: TGCGCCAGCAGCCGGGACACCCCCTATGGCTACACCTTC.

The chain joins TRBV11-3 to TRBJ2-7, with 9 bases that match TRBD2. V was clipped by 5 bases and J by 0 bases; unmatched bases: 8. Germline V gene data show CDR1 as SGHNT and CDR2 as YENEEA. This CDR3 is built from 16 residues. The CDR3 loop is CASSPRLAVDSYEQYF. CDR3 bases: TGTGCCAGCAGCCCCCGACTAGCGGTGGACTCCTACGAGCAGTACTTC.

CDR3 bases: TGTGCCACCAGTGACCCGGGACAAGGGAACACTGAAGCTTTCTTT. Protein product: CATSDPGQGNTEAFF. V is TRBV24-1 and J is TRBJ1-1, with a possible D match to TRBD1 (6 bases). Germline V gives CDR1 KGHDR, CDR2 SFDVKD. The CDR3 runs 15 residues. V lost 4 bases, J lost 1 base, and 12 bases lay in between.

V is TRBV7-2 and J is TRBJ2-1; D remains ambiguous. Germline-derived CDR1 and CDR2 are SGHTA and FQGNSA. The ends were cut back, 0 bases at V and 0 bases at J, with 9 bases in the middle. The CDR3 is 16 amino acids. The CDR3 DNA follows: TGTGCCAGCAGCTTAGCCCTAGTGAGCTCCTACAATGAGCAGTTCTTC. It translates to CASSLALVSSYNEQFF.

The chain is built from TRBV19 and TRBJ2-1; 10 nucleotides match TRBD2. V shed 3 bases, J shed 7 bases, and the junction held 3 bases outside the gene matches. CDR1 and CDR2 (germline): LNHDA, SQIVND (reference sequence). This CDR3 region has 14 residues. CDR3 nucleotide sequence: TGTGCCAGTAGTATCAGCGGGAGGGTGAATGAGCAGTTCTTC. Translated: CASSISGRVNEQFF.

J is TRBJ2-7 and V is TRBV4-1, with a weak D call TRBD2 (5 bases). CDR3 length equals 16 residues. CDR1 is MGHRA, CDR2 YSYEKL, per germline. The V and J ends lost 2 bases and 2 bases respectively, with 16 bases between them. The CDR3 protein is CASSQSGPWVPYEQYF. CDR3 bases: TGCGCCAGCAGCCAAAGCGGCCCCTGGGTGCCCTACGAGCAGTACTTC.

V and J are TRBV9 and TRBJ1-2; maybe TRBD1 (5 bases). The germline V gene has CDR1 SGDLS and CDR2 YYNGEE. CDR3 size: 14 residues. The V and J ends lost 4 bases and 5 bases respectively, with 15 bases between them. The CDR3 protein is CASSTMGQDYGYTF. The CDR3 DNA is TGTGCCAGCAGCACAATGGGGCAGGATTATGGCTACACCTTC.

This chain links TRBV6-6 with TRBJ1-6, with D tentatively TRBD1 (6 bases). This CDR3 is 14 amino acids long. Germline CDR1 reads MNHNY; CDR2 reads SVGAGI (reference sequence). Trimming pared 6 bases from V and 4 bases from J, leaving 10 bases between. The CDR3 protein is CASSKGGYNSPLHF. CDR3 DNA: TGTGCCAGCAGCAAAGGGGGATATAATTCACCCCTCCACTTT.

The chain uses TRBV11-2 and TRBJ1-1, with 8 bases that match TRBD1. Germline CDR1 is SGHAT and CDR2 is FQNNGV. V shed 5 bases and J 5 bases; nucleotides not matched to a gene: 10. This CDR3 spans 15 amino acids. The CDR3 DNA reads as TGTGCCAGCAGCCCCGTTCAGGGGGCCGGGACTGAAGCTTTCTTT. Protein product: CASSPVQGAGTEAFF.

This chain uses TRBV6-5 with TRBJ1-6; TRBD1 matches at 8 bases. With 0 bases clipped from V and 10 bases from J, the junction kept 8 bases outside the gene matches. Germline loops: CDR1 MNHEY, CDR2 SVGAGI. The CDR3 consists of 16 residues. Here the CDR3 DNA reads TGTGCCAGCAGTTACTCTTTTCAGGGGGCGCGGTCACCCCTCCACTTT. Amino acids: CASSYSFQGARSPLHF.

The chain recombines TRBV5-1 with TRBJ1-4; D is perhaps TRBD1 (5 bases). V lost 2 bases and J lost 7, with 12 bases in between. The CDR3 runs to 14 residues. Germline V CDR1 and CDR2: SGHRS, YFSETQ. The CDR3 DNA sequence: TGCGCCAGCAGCTTCCAGGGTTTTAGTGAAAAACTGTTTTTT. As protein: CASSFQGFSEKLFF. Together with reference TRBV5-1 and TRBJ1-4, the CDR3 gives the full variable domain: KAGVTQTPRYLIKTRGQQVTLSCSPISGHRSVSWYQQTPGQGLQFLFEYFSETQRNKGNFPGRFSGRQFSNSRSEMNVSTLELGDSALYLCASSFQGFSEKLFFGSGTQLSVL.

The CDR3: CASSSLGQAVTDTQYF. The CDR3 DNA sequence: TGCGCCAGCAGCTCCTTGGGACAGGCAGTCACAGATACGCAGTATTTT. V is TRBV5-1 and J is TRBJ2-3; 8 bases are shared with TRBD1. CDR1 is SGHRS and CDR2 is YFSETQ in the germline V gene. The CDR3 length is 16 residues. V shed 3 bases, J shed 2 bases, and the junction held 8 bases outside the gene matches.

V usage is TRBV6-5 and J usage is TRBJ2-2, with D maybe TRBD1 (5 bases). This CDR3 spans 14 amino acids. The V gene's germline CDR1 is MNHEY and CDR2 SVGAGI. Trimming removed 6 bases at V and 5 bases at J, with 13 bases between. As DNA, the CDR3 is TGTGCCAGCAGCTATGTGACAGAAACCGGGGAGCTGTTTTTT. Translated: CASSYVTETGELFF.

This clone came up a few times. The chain recombines TRBV4-2 with TRBJ2-3; 8 bases align to TRBD1. The CDR3 loop spans 16 amino acids. The ends lost 3 bases at V and 1 base at J; junction bases unmatched: 6. Germline lookup yields CDR1 LGHNA and CDR2 YNFKEQ. CDR3 bases: TGTGCCAGCAGCCATCTACAGACAGGGGGCACAGATACGCAGTATTTT. Encoded protein: CASSHLQTGGTDTQYF.

The rearrangement joins TRBV11-2 to TRBJ2-7; 9 nucleotides line up with TRBD2. CDR1 and CDR2 (germline): SGHAT, FQNNGV. The J segment lost 6 bases and the V segment lost 5 bases, leaving 8 bases of the junction unmatched. The CDR3 covers 14 residues. The CDR3 coding sequence is TGTGCCAGCAGCAGCAATCTAGCGGGACGCGAGCAGTACTTC. Protein: CASSSNLAGREQYF.

This rearrangement joins TRBV6-5 to TRBJ1-6, with D possibly TRBD1 on 6 matching bases. This CDR3 contains 15 residues. Germline CDR1 is MNHEY and CDR2 is SVGAGI. Deletions cut 2 bases from V and 6 bases from J, with 11 bases between. CDR3 in DNA: TGTGCCAGCAGTTACCAGGGGCCTTCTAATTCACCCCTCCACTTT. This sequence encodes CASSYQGPSNSPLHF.

This sequence joins TRBV2 and TRBJ2-1, with TRBD2 as a possible D gene (5 bases). V lost 4 bases, J lost 5 bases, and 6 bases lay in between. The CDR3 sequence is 12 residues long. Germline V lookup: CDR1 SNHLY, CDR2 FYNNEI. CDR3 amino acids: CASSGLNNEQFF. CDR3 nucleotides: TGTGCCAGCAGTGGACTAAACAATGAGCAGTTCTTC.

The V call is TRBV6-5, the J call TRBJ2-7, with D perhaps TRBD1 (5 bases). CDR1 and CDR2 (germline): MNHEY, SVGAGI. V gave up 0 bases and J gave up 9 bases, with 6 bases separating them. The CDR3 spans 11 residues. The CDR3 here is CASSYSGAQYF. The CDR3 DNA follows: TGTGCCAGCAGTTACTCAGGGGCGCAGTACTTC.

The chain links TRBV7-7 to TRBJ2-2; 9 nucleotides align to TRBD1. The CDR3 sequence is 16 residues long. J gave up 8 bases and V 1 base, and 8 bases lay outside the gene matches. Germline CDR1 reads SSHAT; CDR2 reads FNYEAQ (reference sequence). The CDR3 DNA is TGTGCCAGCAGCTTAGAGGGACAGGGAAGCACAGGGGAGCTGTTTTTT. Translation gives CASSLEGQGSTGELFF. Full variable domain (rest looked up from reference TRBV7-7 and TRBJ2-2): GAGVSQSPRYKVTKRGQDVTLRCDPISSHATLYWYQQALGQGPEFLTYFNYEAQPDKSGLPSDRFSAERPEGSISTLTIQRTEQRDSAMYRCASSLEGQGSTGELFFGEGSRLTVL.

The chain combines TRBV15 with TRBJ1-1, with D possibly TRBD1 on 5 matching bases. Germline V lookup: CDR1 LNHNV, CDR2 YYDKDF (reference sequence). This CDR3 contains 19 residues. The ends were cut back, 0 bases at V and 0 bases at J, with 20 bases in the middle. The CDR3 region is CATSRDPLGTDYMNTEAFF. The CDR3 DNA reads TGTGCCACCAGCAGAGATCCTTTAGGGACTGACTATATGAACACTGAAGCTTTCTTT.

The chain combines TRBV14 with TRBJ1-2, with TRBD1 matching 8 bases. Looked up from germline, CDR1 is SGHDN and CDR2 is FVKESK. The trim removed 3 bases at V and 1 base at J, leaving 4 bases unmatched. CDR3 length: 15 residues. The CDR3 DNA sequence: TGTGCCAGCAGCCAGGGAACAGGGGGTAACTATGGCTACACCTTC. It specifies CASSQGTGGNYGYTF.